In its sample, the clone carrying this TCR beta chain was seen once. What it binds is unknown. This table comes from immunoSEQ multiplex PCR, and its TCRdb copy is limited to in-frame clones, with some not included. The sample contains roughly 100,000 clones, roughly 88% of which appear only once. Healthy donors had no documented immune events, such as infections, while sampled. This sample stems from a study of identifying expanded T cells in peripheral blood. Notes on the study in general: Approximately two-week clone count variance significantly increased as total template count grew. Differentially abundant clones: around 1.2 between replicates, about 16 at roughly 2 weeks, over 18 at four.

The receptor was isolated from a person aged 18 to 69 in good health. The sequencing sample was made of blood.

CDR3 DNA sequence: TGCGCCAGCAGCTCACAACCGGGACAGGGGCGTGAGACCCAGTACTTC. Residues: CASSSQPGQGRETQYF. The chain recombines TRBV5-1 with TRBJ2-5; 10 bases are shared with TRBD1. V shed 3 bases and J 5 bases; nucleotides not matched to a gene: 10. The CDR3 extends over 16 amino acids. Germline V lookup: CDR1 SGHRS, CDR2 YFSETQ.